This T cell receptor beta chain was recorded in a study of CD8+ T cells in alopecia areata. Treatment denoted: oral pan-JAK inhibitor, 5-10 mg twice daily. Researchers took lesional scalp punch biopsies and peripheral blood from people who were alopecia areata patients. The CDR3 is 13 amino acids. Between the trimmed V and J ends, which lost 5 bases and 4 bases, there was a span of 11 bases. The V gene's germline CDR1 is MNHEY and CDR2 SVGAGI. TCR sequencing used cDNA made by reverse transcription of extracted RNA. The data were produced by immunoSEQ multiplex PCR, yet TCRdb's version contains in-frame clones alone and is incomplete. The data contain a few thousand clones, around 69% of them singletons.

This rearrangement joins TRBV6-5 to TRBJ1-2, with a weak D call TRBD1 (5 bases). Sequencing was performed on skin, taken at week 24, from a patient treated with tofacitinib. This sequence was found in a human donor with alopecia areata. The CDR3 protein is CASSEAGGYGYTF. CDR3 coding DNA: TGTGCCAGCAGTGAAGCGGGGGGCTATGGCTACACCTTC.